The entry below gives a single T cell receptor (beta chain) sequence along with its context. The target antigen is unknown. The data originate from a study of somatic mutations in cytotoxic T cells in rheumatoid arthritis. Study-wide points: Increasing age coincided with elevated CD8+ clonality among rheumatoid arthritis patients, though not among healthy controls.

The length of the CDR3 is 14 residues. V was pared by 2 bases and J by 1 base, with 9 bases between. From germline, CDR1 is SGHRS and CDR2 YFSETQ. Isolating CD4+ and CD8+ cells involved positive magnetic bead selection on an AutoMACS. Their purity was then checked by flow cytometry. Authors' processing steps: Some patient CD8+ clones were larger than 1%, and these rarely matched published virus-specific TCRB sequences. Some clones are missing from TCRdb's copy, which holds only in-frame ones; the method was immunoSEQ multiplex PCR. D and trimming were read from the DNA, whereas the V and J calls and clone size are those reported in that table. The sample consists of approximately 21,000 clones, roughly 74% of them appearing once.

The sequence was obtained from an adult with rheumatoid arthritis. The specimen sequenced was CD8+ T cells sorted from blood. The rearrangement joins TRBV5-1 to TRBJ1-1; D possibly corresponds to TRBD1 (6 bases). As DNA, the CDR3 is TGCGCCAGCAGCTTTCCGGGACAGAACACTGAAGCTTTCTTT. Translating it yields CASSFPGQNTEAFF.